This T cell receptor beta chain was captured by sequencing in a study of early T cells in non-severe SARS-CoV-2 infection. This clonotype turned up a few times. One entry per CDR3 protein, called by TCRdb with MiXCR from the 5' RACE reads. This sample has 45,000 to 65,000 distinct CDR3 sequences, with over 8% found just once. V dropped 0 bases and J dropped 0 bases, with 8 bases sitting between them. The CDR3 sequence is 15 residues long. Germline loops: CDR1 SGDLS, CDR2 YYNGEE. The source is an adult who was a healthcare worker with PCR-confirmed SARS-CoV-2 infection or an uninfected control (not recorded which). Material: whole blood. This chain joins TRBV9 and TRBJ2-3, with unresolved D. CDR3 protein: CASSVGSRSTDTQYF. In nucleotides, the CDR3 is TGTGCCAGCAGCGTAGGAAGTCGGAGCACAGATACGCAGTATTTT.